This TCR beta chain comes out of a study of cytomegalovirus exposure and HLA in healthy donors. V trimming: 0 bases; J trimming: 8 bases; junction bases outside the gene matches: 7. Germline assignment: CDR1 MNHEY and CDR2 SVGAGI. There are 15 residues in the CDR3. Details on this clone: Its antigen is unidentified.

A multiplex PCR was run with 60 Vbeta primers and 13 Jbeta primers. Using immunoSEQ multiplex PCR, the repertoire was profiled, and TCRdb retains in-frame clones only, with some absent. The table shows some 250,000 clones, with 82% occurring only once. Overall study findings and caveats: Per a later analysis, approximately 16,000 TCR beta sequences showed association with HLA alleles at 0.05 false discovery rate. TCR beta V- and J-gene trimming was later associated with a missense DCLRE1C variant. Both high specificity and high sensitivity reportedly marked the classifier's diagnosis of cytomegalovirus status. A list of approximately 150 TCR beta chains associated with cytomegalovirus was given.

This TCR came from a woman aged 40 to 50 in good health and CMV-seropositive. This chain joins TRBV6-5 and TRBJ1-2; 9 positions agree with TRBD1. Material for sequencing was PBMCs. The CDR3 coding sequence is TGTGCCAGCAGTTACTCGGGACAGGGAAACAAAGGCTACACCTTC. Amino acid sequence: CASSYSGQGNKGYTF.